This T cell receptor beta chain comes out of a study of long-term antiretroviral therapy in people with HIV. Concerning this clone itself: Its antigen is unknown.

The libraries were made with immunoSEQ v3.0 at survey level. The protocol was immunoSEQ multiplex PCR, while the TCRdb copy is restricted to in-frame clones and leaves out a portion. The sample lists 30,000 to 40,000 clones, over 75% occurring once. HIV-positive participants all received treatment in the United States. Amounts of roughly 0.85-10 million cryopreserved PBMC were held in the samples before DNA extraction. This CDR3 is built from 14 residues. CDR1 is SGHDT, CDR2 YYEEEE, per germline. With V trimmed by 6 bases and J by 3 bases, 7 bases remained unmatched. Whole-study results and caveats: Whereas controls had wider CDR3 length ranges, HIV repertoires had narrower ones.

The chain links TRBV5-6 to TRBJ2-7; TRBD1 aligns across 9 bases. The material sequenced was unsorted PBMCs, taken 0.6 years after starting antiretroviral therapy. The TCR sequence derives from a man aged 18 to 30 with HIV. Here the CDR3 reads CASTWGTGFYEQYF. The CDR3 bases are TGTGCCAGCACCTGGGGGACAGGGTTCTACGAGCAGTACTTC.